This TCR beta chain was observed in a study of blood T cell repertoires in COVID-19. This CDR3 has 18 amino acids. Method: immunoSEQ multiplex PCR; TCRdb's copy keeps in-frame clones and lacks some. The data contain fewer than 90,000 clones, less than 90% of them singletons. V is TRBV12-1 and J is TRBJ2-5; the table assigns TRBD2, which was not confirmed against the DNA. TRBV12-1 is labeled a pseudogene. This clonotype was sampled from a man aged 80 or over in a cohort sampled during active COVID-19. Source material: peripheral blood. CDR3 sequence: CASSLAPRAGGSQETQYF. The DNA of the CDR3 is TGTGCCAGCAGCTTGGCCCCTCGGGCGGGGGGTTCACAAGAGACCCAGTACTTC.